This T cell receptor beta chain was recorded in a study of cytomegalovirus exposure and HLA in healthy donors. Broader study findings: The majority of TCR sequences were rare, yet some public TCRs appeared in many donors. In vitro data verified a few CMV-associated chains as specific for CMV antigens. The study flagged some 180 TCR beta chains as cytomegalovirus-associated.

Points on this clone: Antigen specificity is unknown.

A roughly 120-subject validation cohort, separate from the approximately 670-subject first cohort, supplied the donors. Profiling relied on immunoSEQ multiplex PCR, and the TCRdb table lists in-frame clones only, not all of them. The sample consists of fewer than 350,000 clones, approximately 87% of them appearing once. Germline-derived CDR1 and CDR2 are MNHEY and SMNVEV (reference sequence). There are 12 residues in the CDR3. Between the trimmed V and J ends, which lost 6 bases and 1 base, there was a span of 7 bases. The sequencing sample was made of PBMCs. This sequence originates from a woman aged 18-29 years in good health and CMV-seronegative. The chain joins TRBV27 to TRBJ2-7, with D perhaps matching TRBD1 (6 bases). CDR3 sequence (DNA): TGTGCCAGCAGACAGGGTTCCTACGAGCAGTACTTC. Translating gives CASRQGSYEQYF.